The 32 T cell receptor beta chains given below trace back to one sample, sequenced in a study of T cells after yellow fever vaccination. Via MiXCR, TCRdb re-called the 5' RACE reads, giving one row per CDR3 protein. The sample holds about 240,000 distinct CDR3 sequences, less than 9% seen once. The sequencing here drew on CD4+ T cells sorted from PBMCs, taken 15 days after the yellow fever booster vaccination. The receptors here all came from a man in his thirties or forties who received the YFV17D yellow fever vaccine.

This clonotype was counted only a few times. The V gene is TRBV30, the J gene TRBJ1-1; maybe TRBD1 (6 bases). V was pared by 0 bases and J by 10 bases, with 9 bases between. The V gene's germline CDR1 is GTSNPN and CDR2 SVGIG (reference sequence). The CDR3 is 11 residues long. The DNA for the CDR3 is TGTGCCTGGAGTGTAGGCAGGGGAGCTTTCTTT. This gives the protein CAWSVGRGAFF.

CDR3 sequence (DNA): TGCAGCGTTCGACAGGGAGGCACCGGGGAGCTGTTTTTT. Translated, it gives CSVRQGGTGELFF. The chain has TRBV29-1 and TRBJ2-2, with D perhaps TRBD1 (7 bases). CDR1 is SQVTM and CDR2 is ANQGSEA in the germline V gene. With 5 bases removed from V and 4 bases from J, the gap between germline ends came to 11 bases. CDR3 length equals 13 residues.

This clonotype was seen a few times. CDR3 coding DNA: TGTGCCAGCAGTGCGGAACACTACGAGCAGTACTTC. It yields the protein CASSAEHYEQYF. The chain has TRBV28 and TRBJ2-7; D is unresolved. The germline V and J ends were trimmed by 5 bases and 3 bases, with 8 bases remaining between them. The CDR3 runs 12 residues. Germline V gene sequence: CDR1 MDHEN, CDR2 SYDVKM.

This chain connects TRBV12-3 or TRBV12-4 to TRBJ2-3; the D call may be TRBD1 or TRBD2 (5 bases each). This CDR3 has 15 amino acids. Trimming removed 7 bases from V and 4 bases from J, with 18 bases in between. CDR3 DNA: TGTGCCAGCAATAAAAACGGGGCGGAGGCAGATACGCAGTATTTT. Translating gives CASNKNGAEADTQYF.

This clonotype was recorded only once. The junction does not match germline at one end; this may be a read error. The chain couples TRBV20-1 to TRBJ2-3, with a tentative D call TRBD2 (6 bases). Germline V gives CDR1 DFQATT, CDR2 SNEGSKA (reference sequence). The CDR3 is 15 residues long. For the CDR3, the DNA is TGCGGTGCTAGAGCCGGGGGAGAGACGTTCGATACGCAGTATTTT. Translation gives CGARAGGETFDTQYF.

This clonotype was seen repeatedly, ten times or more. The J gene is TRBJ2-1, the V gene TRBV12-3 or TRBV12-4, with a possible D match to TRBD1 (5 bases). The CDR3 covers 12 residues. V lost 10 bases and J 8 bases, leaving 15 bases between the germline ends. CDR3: CATQGWGDEQFF. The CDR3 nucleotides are TGTGCCACCCAAGGATGGGGCGATGAGCAGTTCTTC.

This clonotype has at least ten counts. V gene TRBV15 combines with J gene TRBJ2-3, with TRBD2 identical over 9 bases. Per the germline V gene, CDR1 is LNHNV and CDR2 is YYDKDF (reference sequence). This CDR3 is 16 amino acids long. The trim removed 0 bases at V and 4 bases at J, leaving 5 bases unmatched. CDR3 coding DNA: TGTGCCACCAGCAGAGAACCGGGACTAGCCTCAGATACGCAGTATTTT. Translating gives CATSREPGLASDTQYF.

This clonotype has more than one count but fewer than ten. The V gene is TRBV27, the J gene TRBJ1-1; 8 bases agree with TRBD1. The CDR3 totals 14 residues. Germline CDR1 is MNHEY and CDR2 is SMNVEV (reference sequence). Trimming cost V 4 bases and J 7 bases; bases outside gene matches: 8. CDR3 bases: TGTGCCAGCAGTTACATAGGACAGGGCTTTGAAGCTTTCTTT. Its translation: CASSYIGQGFEAFF.

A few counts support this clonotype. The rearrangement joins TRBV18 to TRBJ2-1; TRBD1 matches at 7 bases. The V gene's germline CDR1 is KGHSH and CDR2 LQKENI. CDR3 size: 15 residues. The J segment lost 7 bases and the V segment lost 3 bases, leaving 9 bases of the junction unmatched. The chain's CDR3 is CASSPGQGVSNEQFF. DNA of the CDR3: TGTGCCAGCTCACCGGGGCAGGGGGTATCAAATGAGCAGTTCTTC.

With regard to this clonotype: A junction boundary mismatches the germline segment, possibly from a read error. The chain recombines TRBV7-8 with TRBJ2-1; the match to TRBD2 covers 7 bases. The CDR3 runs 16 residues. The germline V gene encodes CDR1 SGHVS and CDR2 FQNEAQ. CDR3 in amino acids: CASSPVGLLSFNEQFF. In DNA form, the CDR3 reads TGTGCCAGCAGCCCAGTGGGACTACTTTCCTTCAATGAGCAGTTCTTC.

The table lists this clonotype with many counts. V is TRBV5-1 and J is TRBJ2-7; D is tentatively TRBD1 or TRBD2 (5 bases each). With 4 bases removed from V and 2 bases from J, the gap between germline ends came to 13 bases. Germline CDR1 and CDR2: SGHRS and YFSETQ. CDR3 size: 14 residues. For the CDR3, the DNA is TGCGCCAGCAGCAAGACAGTGGGGGCCTACGAGCAGTACTTC. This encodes CASSKTVGAYEQYF.

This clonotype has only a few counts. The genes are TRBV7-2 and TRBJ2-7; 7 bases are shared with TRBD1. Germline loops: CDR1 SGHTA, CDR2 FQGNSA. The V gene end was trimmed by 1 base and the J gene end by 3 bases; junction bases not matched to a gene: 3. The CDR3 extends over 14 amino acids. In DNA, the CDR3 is TGTGCCAGCAGCTTAGGGGGACAGATCTACGAGCAGTACTTC. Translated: CASSLGGQIYEQYF.

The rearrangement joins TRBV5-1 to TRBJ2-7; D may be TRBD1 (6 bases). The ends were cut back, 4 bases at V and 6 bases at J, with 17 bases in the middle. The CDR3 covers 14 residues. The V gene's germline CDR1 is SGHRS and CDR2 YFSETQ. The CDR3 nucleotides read TGCGCCAGCAGCGGAATAACAGGGATAGGCGAGCAGTACTTC. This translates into CASSGITGIGEQYF.

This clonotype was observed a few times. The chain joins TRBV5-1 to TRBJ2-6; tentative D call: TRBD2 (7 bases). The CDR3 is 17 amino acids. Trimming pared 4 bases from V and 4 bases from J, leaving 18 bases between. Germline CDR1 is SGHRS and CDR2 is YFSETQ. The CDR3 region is CASSRTRGAPGANVLTF. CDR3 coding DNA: TGCGCCAGCAGCCGAACCCGGGGGGCACCCGGGGCCAACGTCCTGACTTTC.

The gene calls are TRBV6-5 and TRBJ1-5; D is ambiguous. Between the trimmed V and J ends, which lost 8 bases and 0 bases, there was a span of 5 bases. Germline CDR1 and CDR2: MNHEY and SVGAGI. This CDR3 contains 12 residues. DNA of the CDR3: TGTGCCAGCGGGGATAGCAATCAGCCCCAGCATTTT. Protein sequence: CASGDSNQPQHF.

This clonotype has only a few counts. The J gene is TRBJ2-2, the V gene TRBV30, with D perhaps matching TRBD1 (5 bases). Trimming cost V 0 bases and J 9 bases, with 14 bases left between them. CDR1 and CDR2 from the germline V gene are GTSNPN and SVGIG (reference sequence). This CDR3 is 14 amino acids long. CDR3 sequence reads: CAWSVPFLDRELFF. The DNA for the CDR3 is TGTGCCTGGAGTGTACCCTTCTTGGACAGGGAGCTGTTTTTT.

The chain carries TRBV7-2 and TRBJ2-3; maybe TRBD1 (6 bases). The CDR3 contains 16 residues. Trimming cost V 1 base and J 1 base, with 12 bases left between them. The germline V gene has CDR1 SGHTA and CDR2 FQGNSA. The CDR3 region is CASSLVGAVGTDTQYF. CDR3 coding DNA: TGTGCCAGCAGCTTAGTGGGGGCTGTGGGCACAGATACGCAGTATTTT. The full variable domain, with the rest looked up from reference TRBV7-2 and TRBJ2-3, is GAGVSQSPSNKVTEKGKDVELRCDPISGHTALYWYRQSLGQGLEFLIYFQGNSAPDKSGLPSDRFSAERTGGSVSTLTIQRTQQEDSAVYLCASSLVGAVGTDTQYFGPGTRLTVL.

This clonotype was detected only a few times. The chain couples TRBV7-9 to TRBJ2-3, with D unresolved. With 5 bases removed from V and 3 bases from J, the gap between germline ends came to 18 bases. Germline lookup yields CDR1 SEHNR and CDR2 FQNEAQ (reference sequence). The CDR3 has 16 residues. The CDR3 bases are TGTGCCAGCAGCGTAAGAGCCATGGTAGGAACAGATACGCAGTATTTT. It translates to CASSVRAMVGTDTQYF.

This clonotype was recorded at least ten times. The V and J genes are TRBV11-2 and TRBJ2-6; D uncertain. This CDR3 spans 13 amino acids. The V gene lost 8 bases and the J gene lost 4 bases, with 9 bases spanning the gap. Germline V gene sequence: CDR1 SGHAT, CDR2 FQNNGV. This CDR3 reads CASGLAGANVLTF. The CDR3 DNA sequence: TGTGCCAGCGGGTTGGCGGGGGCCAACGTCCTGACTTTC.

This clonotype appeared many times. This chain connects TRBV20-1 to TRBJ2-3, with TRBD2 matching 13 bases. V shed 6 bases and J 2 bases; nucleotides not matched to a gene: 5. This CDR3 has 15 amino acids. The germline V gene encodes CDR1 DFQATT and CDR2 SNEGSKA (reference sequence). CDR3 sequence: CSADGTSGATDTQYF. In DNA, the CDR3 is TGCAGTGCGGACGGGACTAGCGGGGCCACAGATACGCAGTATTTT.

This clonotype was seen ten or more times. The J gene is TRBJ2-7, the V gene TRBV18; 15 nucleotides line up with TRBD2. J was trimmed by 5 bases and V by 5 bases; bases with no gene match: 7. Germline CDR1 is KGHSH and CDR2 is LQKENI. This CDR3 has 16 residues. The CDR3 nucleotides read TGTGCCAGCTCAACGGGACTAGCGGGAGGTATTAACGAGCAGTACTTC. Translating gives CASSTGLAGGINEQYF.

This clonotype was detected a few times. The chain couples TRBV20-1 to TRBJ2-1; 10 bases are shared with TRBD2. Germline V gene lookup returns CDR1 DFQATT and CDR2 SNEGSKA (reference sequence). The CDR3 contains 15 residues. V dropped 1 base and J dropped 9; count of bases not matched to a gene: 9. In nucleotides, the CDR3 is TGCAGTGCTAGAGGCGGGCTAGCGGGAGCTGGTGAGCAGTTCTTC. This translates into CSARGGLAGAGEQFF.

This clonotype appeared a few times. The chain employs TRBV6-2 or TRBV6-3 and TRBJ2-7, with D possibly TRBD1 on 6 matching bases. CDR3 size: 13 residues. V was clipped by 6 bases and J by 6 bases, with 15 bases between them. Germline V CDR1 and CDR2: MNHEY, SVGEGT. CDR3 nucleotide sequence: TGTGCCAGCAGACTACAGGGACACCTCGAGCAGTACTTC. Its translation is CASRLQGHLEQYF.

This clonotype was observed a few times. CDR3 amino acids: CASSSRVASPLYEQYF. In nucleotides, the CDR3 is TGTGCCAGCAGCTCCCGGGTGGCCAGCCCACTGTACGAGCAGTACTTC. J is TRBJ2-7 and V is TRBV5-5, with unresolved D. Trimming cost V 3 bases and J 4 bases, with 20 bases left between them. Germline CDR1 is SGHKS and CDR2 is YYEKEE (reference sequence). This CDR3 contains 16 residues.

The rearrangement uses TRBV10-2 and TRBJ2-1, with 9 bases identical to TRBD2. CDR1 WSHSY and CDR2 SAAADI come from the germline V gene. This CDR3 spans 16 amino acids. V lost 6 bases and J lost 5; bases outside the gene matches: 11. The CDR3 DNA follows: TGCGCCAGCAGCCCCGTGGGTCTAGCGGGAAACAATGAGCAGTTCTTC. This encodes CASSPVGLAGNNEQFF.

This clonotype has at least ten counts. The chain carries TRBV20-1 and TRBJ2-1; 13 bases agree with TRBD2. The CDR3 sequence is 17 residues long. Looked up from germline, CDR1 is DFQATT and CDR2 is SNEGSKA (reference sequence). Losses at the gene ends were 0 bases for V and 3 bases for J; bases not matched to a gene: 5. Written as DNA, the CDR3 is TGCAGTGCTAGAGATTACCGGACTAGCGGGAGCTACAATGAGCAGTTCTTC. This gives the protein CSARDYRTSGSYNEQFF.

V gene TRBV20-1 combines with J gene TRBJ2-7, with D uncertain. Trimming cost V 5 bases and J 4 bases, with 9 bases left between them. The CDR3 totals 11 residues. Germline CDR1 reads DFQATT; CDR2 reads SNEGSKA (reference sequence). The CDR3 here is CSAPSRYEQYF. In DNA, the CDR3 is TGCAGTGCTCCGAGCCGTTACGAGCAGTACTTC.

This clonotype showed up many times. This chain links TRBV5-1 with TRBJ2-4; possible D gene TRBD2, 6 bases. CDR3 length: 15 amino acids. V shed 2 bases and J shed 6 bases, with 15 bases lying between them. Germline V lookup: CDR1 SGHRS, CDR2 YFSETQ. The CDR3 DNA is TGCGCCAGCAGCTTACCCCGGGACTCCTCAAACATTCAGTACTTC. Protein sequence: CASSLPRDSSNIQYF.

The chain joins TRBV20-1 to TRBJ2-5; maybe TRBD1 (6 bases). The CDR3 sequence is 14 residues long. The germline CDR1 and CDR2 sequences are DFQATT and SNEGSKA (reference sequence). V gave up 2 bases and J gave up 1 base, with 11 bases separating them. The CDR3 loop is CSARRDRIQETQYF. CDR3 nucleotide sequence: TGCAGTGCTAGACGAGACAGGATCCAAGAGACCCAGTACTTC.

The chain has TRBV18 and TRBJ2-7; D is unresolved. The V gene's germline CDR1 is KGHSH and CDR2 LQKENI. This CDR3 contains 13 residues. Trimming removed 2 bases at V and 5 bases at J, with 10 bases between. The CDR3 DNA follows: TGTGCCAGCTCACCAAATGGTAGAGACGAGCAGTACTTC. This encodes CASSPNGRDEQYF. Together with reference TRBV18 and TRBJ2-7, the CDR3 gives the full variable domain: NAGVMQNPRHLVRRRGQEARLRCSPMKGHSHVYWYRQLPEEGLKFMVYLQKENIIDESGMPKERFSAEFPKEGPSILRIQQVVRGDSAAYFCASSPNGRDEQYFGPGTRLTVT.

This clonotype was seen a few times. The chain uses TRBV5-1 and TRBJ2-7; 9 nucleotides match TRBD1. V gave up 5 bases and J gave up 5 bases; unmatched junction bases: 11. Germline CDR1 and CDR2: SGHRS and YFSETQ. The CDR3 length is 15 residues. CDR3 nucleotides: TGCGCCAGCAGACCCGGCGGGACAGGGAGGGACGAGCAGTACTTC. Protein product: CASRPGGTGRDEQYF.

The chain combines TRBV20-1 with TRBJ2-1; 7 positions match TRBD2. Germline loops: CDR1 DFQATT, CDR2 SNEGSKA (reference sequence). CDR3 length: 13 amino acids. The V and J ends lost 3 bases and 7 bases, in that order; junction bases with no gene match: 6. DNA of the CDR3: TGCAGTGCTAGGGGCGGGAGCTCGAATGAGCAGTTCTTC. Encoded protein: CSARGGSSNEQFF.